A single T cell receptor (beta chain) is shown here with its context. Its matching antigen is unknown. The entry originates in a study of blood T cells in healthy people across ages. Study-wide results and caveats: Older age went with lower TCR beta diversity per million T cells, in a roughly linear way.

Germline CDR1 reads MGHRA; CDR2 reads YSYEKL. Unmatched junction bases numbered 7, after V lost 3 bases and J lost 7 bases. The CDR3 is 14 amino acids. A second roughly 6 to 11 cycle PCR used barcoded and J-beta primers. TCRdb independently ran MiXCR on the 5' RACE reads; one entry per CDR3 protein. Among 1,100,000 or so distinct CDR3 sequences, 35% to 55% were seen once, and the ten largest hold about 19%. This TCR came from a woman aged 60 to 75 in good health. The V call is TRBV4-1, the J call TRBJ2-3, with 7 bases identical to TRBD2. Sequenced: blood. CDR3 region: CASSHPPGGNTQYF. Written as DNA, the CDR3 is TGCGCCAGCAGCCACCCTCCGGGGGGAAATACGCAGTATTTT.